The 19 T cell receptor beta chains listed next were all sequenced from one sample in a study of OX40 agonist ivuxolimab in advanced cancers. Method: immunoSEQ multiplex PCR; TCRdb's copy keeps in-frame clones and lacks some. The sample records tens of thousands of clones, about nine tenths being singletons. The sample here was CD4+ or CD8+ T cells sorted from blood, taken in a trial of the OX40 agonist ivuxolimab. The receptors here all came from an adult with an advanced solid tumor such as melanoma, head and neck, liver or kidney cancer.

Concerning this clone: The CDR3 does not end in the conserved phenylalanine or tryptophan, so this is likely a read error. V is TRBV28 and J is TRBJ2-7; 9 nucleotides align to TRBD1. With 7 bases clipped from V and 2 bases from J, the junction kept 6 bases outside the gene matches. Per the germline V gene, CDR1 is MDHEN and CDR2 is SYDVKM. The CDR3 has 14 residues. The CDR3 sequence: CASTGTGSPYEQYL. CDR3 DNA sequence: TGTGCCAGCACCGGGACAGGGTCCCCCTACGAGCAGTACCTC.

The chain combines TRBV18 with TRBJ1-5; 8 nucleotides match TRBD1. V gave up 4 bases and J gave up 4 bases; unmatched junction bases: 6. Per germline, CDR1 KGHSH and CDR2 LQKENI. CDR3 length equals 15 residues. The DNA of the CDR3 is TGTGCCAGCTCACTGCAGGGGGCGCTTAATCAGCCCCAGCATTTT. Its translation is CASSLQGALNQPQHF. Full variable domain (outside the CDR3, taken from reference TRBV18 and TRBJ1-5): NAGVMQNPRHLVRRRGQEARLRCSPMKGHSHVYWYRQLPEEGLKFMVYLQKENIIDESGMPKERFSAEFPKEGPSILRIQQVVRGDSAAYFCASSLQGALNQPQHFGDGTRLSIL.

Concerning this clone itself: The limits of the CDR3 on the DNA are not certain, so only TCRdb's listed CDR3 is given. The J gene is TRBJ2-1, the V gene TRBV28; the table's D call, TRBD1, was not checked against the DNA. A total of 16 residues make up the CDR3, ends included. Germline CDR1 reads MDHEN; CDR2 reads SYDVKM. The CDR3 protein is CASSSSPGQGTNEQFF.

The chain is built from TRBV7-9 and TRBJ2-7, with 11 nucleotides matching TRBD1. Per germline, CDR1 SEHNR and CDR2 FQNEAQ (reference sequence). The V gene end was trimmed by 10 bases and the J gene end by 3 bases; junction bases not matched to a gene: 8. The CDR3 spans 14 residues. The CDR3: CATASGTGGYEQYF. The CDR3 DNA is TGTGCCACCGCATCCGGGACAGGGGGCTACGAGCAGTACTTC.

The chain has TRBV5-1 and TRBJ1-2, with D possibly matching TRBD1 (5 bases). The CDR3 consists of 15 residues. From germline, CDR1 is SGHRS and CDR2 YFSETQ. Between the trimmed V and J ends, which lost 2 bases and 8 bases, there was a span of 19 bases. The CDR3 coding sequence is TGCGCCAGCAGCTTTCAGGGAGGCCTCCTTGAGGGCTACACCTTC. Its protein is CASSFQGGLLEGYTF.

CDR3 protein: CASSLGGTGASGAFF. For the CDR3, the DNA is TGTGCCAGCAGCTTAGGAGGGACAGGGGCCTCCGGAGCTTTCTTT. The chain recombines TRBV7-9 with TRBJ1-1, with 10 nucleotides matching TRBD1. Germline V CDR1 and CDR2: SEHNR, FQNEAQ (reference sequence). V lost 1 base to trimming and J lost 10 bases; unmatched junction nucleotides: 9. This CDR3 has 15 residues.

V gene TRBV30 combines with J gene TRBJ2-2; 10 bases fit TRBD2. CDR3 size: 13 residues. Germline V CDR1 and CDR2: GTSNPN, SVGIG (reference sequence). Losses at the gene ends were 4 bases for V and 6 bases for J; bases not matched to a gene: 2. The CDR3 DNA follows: TGTGCCTGGAAGCGGGAGGGTCCCGGGGAGCTGTTTTTT. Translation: CAWKREGPGELFF.

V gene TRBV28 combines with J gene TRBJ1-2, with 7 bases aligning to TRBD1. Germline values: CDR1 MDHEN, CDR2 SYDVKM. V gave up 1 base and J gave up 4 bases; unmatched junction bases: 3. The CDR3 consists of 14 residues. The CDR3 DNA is TGTGCCAGCAGTTTATCCCCAGGGGGCTATGGCTACACCTTC. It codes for CASSLSPGGYGYTF.

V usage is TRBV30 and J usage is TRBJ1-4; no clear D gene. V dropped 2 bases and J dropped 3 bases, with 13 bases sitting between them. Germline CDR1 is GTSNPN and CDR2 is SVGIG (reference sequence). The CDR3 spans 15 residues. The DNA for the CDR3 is TGTGCCTGGAGTAGGAGGGATTTAGCTAATGAAAAACTGTTTTTT. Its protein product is CAWSRRDLANEKLFF.

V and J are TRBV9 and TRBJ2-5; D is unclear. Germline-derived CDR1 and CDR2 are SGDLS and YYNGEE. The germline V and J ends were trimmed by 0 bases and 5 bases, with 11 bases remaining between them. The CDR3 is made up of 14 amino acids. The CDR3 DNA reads TGTGCCAGCAGCGTAGCTGGCCACGGGGAGACCCAGTACTTC. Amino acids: CASSVAGHGETQYF.

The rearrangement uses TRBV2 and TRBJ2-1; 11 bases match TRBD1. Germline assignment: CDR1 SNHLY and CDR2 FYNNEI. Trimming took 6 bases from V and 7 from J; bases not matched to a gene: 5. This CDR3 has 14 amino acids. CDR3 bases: TGTGCCAGCAGCGGACAGGGGGCAAGGAATGAGCAGTTCTTC. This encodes CASSGQGARNEQFF.

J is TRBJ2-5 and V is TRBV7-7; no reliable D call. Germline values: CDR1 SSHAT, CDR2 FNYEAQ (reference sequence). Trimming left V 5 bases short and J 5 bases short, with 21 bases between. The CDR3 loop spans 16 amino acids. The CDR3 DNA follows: TGTGCCAGCAGCCCAAGCCCAAGCCGGATTCAGGAGACCCAGTACTTC. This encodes CASSPSPSRIQETQYF. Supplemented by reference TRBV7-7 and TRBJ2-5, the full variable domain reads GAGVSQSPRYKVTKRGQDVTLRCDPISSHATLYWYQQALGQGPEFLTYFNYEAQPDKSGLPSDRFSAERPEGSISTLTIQRTEQRDSAMYRCASSPSPSRIQETQYFGPGTRLLVL.

The CDR3 nucleotides read TGTGCCAGCACCGGGGGCAATCAGCCCCAGCATTTT. As protein: CASTGGNQPQHF. The chain combines TRBV28 with TRBJ1-5, with D hard to call. Germline V gives CDR1 MDHEN, CDR2 SYDVKM. The CDR3 totals 12 residues. The V end lost 7 bases, the J end lost 2 bases, and 6 bases lay between the germline ends.

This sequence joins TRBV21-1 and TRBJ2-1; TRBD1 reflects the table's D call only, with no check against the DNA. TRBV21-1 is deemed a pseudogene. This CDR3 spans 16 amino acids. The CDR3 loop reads CASRFKARGTYNEQFF. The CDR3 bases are TGTGCCAGCAGATTTAAGGCCAGGGGAACCTACAATGAGCAGTTCTTC.

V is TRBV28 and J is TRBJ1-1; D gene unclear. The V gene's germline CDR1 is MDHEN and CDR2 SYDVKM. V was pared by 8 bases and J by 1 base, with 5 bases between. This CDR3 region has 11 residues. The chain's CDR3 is CASRGNTEAFF. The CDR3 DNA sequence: TGTGCCAGCCGGGGGAACACTGAAGCTTTCTTT.

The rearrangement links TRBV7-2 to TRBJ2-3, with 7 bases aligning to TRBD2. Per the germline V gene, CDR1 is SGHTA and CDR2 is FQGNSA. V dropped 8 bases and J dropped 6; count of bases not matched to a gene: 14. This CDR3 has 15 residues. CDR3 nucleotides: TGTGCCAGCTCCCACTTAGCGGGCTCCTTCGATACGCAGTATTTT. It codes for CASSHLAGSFDTQYF.

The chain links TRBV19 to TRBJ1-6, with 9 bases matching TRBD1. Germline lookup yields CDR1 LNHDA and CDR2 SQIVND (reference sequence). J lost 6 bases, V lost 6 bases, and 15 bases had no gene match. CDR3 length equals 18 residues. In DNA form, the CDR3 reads TGTGCCAGTAGCCAACTTCCGGGACAGGGAGGTTTTAATTCACCCCTCCACTTT. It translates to CASSQLPGQGGFNSPLHF.

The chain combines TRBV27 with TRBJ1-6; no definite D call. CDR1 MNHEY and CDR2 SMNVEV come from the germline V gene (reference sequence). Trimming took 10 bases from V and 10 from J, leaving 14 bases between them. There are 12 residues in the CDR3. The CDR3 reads CATNQPGSPLHF. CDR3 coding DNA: TGTGCCACCAATCAACCGGGCTCACCCCTCCACTTT.

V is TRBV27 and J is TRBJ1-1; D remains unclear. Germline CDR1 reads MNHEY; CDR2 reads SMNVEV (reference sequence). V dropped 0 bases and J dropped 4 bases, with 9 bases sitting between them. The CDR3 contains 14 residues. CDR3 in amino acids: CASSLSLGSTEAFF. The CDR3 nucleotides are TGTGCCAGCAGTTTATCGTTGGGGTCCACTGAAGCTTTCTTT.